These T cell receptor beta chains were read from a single sample in a study of T cell clusters in autoimmune cytopenias. No DNA is given; TCRdb re-called the multiplex PCR reads and lists each CDR3 protein once. This sample's table reports just under 3,000 distinct CDR3 sequences. The same sample was also used in a study of T cell repertoires in aging, cancer and after chemotherapy.

Input material: peripheral blood. All receptors derive from a human donor in good health. The CDR3 runs from the conserved cysteine through the conserved F or W. Only some rows state a clone size, as once, few, many or a class for expanded clones.

cdr3_aa j_call v_call cdr3_length clone_size
CASRRRGTAYSNQPQHF TRBJ1-5 TRBV6-5 17 medium-sized
CASSSGQDQPQHF TRBJ1-5 TRBV18 13 medium-sized
CARSGRGARKNIQYF TRBJ2-4 TRBV30 15 medium-sized
CASSYSYSAGHGEKLFF TRBJ1-4 TRBV6-5 17 medium-sized
CASSLAGTQETQYF TRBJ2-5 TRBV7-2 14 NA
CASSLGAKETQYF TRBJ2-5 TRBV11-1 13 NA
CASSKAPFRGGEFGYTF TRBJ1-2 TRBV21-1 17 NA
CATSRAGEGDTQYF TRBJ2-3 TRBV15 14 medium-sized
CASSGGQTYNSPLHF TRBJ1-6 TRBV6-5 15 medium-sized
CASSLAVSGREQFF TRBJ2-1 TRBV5-5 14 medium-sized
CASMSRTGGPHEQYF TRBJ2-7 TRBV6-1 15 medium-sized
CASSPVTGIHEQFF TRBJ2-1 TRBV18 14 NA
CAISDGRASGDLNEQFF TRBJ2-1 TRBV10-3 17 NA
CASSPRQSNYGYTF TRBJ1-2 TRBV6-5 14 medium-sized
CASSRDRIAYEQYF TRBJ2-7 TRBV6-6 14 medium-sized
CASSLSAGVYTGELFF TRBJ2-2 TRBV7-6 16 medium-sized
CASSLLYQQYF TRBJ2-7 TRBV7-9 11 medium-sized
CASSQDLWGSNQPQHF TRBJ1-5 TRBV4-3 16 NA
CASSLPLNTEAFF TRBJ1-1 TRBV28 13 NA
CASSPVLAKNIQYF TRBJ2-4 TRBV5-6 14 NA
CASSPRQGSLEQFF TRBJ2-1 TRBV18 14 NA
CAISGGNQPQHF TRBJ1-5 TRBV10-3 12 medium-sized
CAVGGTGRNTEAFF TRBJ1-1 TRBV10-3 14 NA
CAWSSGQGPVKQYF TRBJ2-7 TRBV30 14 medium-sized
CASSLGSFEQYF TRBJ2-7 TRBV5-6 12 medium-sized
CASSLGDRHQETQYF TRBJ2-5 TRBV11-2 15 medium-sized
CASRRGFGELFF TRBJ2-2 TRBV6-2/TRBV6-3 12 medium-sized
CATRLVGEQFF TRBJ2-1 TRBV12-3/TRBV12-4 11 medium-sized
CASSFRTGEKNTEAFF TRBJ1-1 TRBV7-6 16 medium-sized
CASSLVGGHSGANVLTF TRBJ2-6 TRBV7-6 17 medium-sized
CASNQRGSSYEQYF TRBJ2-7 TRBV12-3/TRBV12-4 14 medium-sized
CAIRPGPAGNTIYF TRBJ1-3 TRBV10-3 14 NA
CASSFLVRVPDTQYF TRBJ2-3 TRBV5-5 15 medium-sized
CASTRGLNTEAFF TRBJ1-1 TRBV12-3/TRBV12-4 13 NA
CASSRRSSGNTIYF TRBJ1-3 TRBV5-5 14 medium-sized
CASSLSGGLDTEAFF TRBJ1-1 TRBV5-6 15 medium-sized
CASSFEGGSYF TRBJ2-7 TRBV5-6 11 medium-sized
CAWGLSQRYTF TRBJ1-2 TRBV30 11 medium-sized
CASSTGRYNQPQHF TRBJ1-5 TRBV7-9 14 NA
CASSLASGLADTQYF TRBJ2-3 TRBV5-4 15 medium-sized
CASSLVGQEGNTEAFF TRBJ1-1 TRBV5-1 16 NA
CASRQGGYEQYF TRBJ2-7 TRBV6-2/TRBV6-3 12 medium-sized
CASSDLGPQHF TRBJ1-5 TRBV6-2/TRBV6-3 11 medium-sized
CSARQGAGTDTQYF TRBJ2-3 TRBV20-1 14 NA
CASSSGGLLNEKLFF TRBJ1-4 TRBV12-3/TRBV12-4 15 NA
CASSGLGQNYGYTF TRBJ1-2 TRBV5-6 14 medium-sized
CSAGQPGGYEQYF TRBJ2-7 TRBV29-1 13 NA
CASSLTGWGPGNTIYF TRBJ1-3 TRBV14 16 NA
CASSYETGLKLFF TRBJ1-4 TRBV6-5 13 medium-sized
CASSREGGAISNYGYTF TRBJ1-2 TRBV5-1 17 NA